The rows below give T cell receptor beta chains drawn from one sample of a study of cytomegalovirus exposure and HLA in healthy donors. The data were produced by immunoSEQ multiplex PCR, yet TCRdb's version contains in-frame clones alone and is incomplete. The data show under 200,000 clones, with about four fifths seen just once and 1% held by the top ten. The sequencing input was PBMCs. Receptors originate from a woman aged 50 to 60 in good health and CMV-seropositive. Each CDR3 is given with its conserved first and last residue. Fields, in order: CDR3 protein, CDR3 DNA, D gene, clone size, J gene, V gene. D genes are given only for firm matches. Clone sizes are given selectively: once, few, many, or a class where the clone is expanded.

cdr3_aa: CASSPQGAQETQYF
cdr3_nt: TGTGCCAGCAGCCCACAGGGGGCCCAAGAGACCCAGTACTTC
d_call: TRBD1
clone_size: NA
j_call: TRBJ2-5
v_call: TRBV7-3

cdr3_aa: CASSQTGGDYGYTF
cdr3_nt: TGTGCCAGCAGCCAGACAGGGGGCGACTATGGCTACACCTTC
d_call: TRBD1
clone_size: NA
j_call: TRBJ1-2
v_call: TRBV14

cdr3_aa: CASSLYVSRQETQYF
cdr3_nt: TGTGCCAGCAGCTTATACGTGTCACGGCAAGAGACCCAGTACTTC
d_call: NA
clone_size: NA
j_call: TRBJ2-5
v_call: TRBV7-2

cdr3_aa: CASSETGTSRDTQYF
cdr3_nt: TGTGCCAGCAGCGAAACCGGGACTAGCAGGGATACGCAGTATTTT
d_call: TRBD2
clone_size: NA
j_call: TRBJ2-3
v_call: TRBV28

cdr3_aa: CASSAYRVPDTQYF
cdr3_nt: TGTGCCAGCAGCGCCTACAGGGTCCCAGATACGCAGTATTTT
d_call: NA
clone_size: NA
j_call: TRBJ2-3
v_call: TRBV14

cdr3_aa: CASSQSDSVEAFF
cdr3_nt: TGTGCCAGCAGCCAATCTGACTCGGTTGAAGCTTTCTTT
d_call: NA
clone_size: NA
j_call: TRBJ1-1
v_call: TRBV16

cdr3_aa: CASSPLKGGSYEQYF
cdr3_nt: TGTGCCAGCTCACCACTGAAGGGAGGGTCCTACGAGCAGTACTTC
d_call: TRBD2
clone_size: NA
j_call: TRBJ2-7
v_call: TRBV18

cdr3_aa: CASSPRTGGYTEAFF
cdr3_nt: TGTGCCAGCAGTCCACGGACAGGGGGTTACACTGAAGCTTTCTTT
d_call: TRBD1
clone_size: NA
j_call: TRBJ1-1
v_call: TRBV27

cdr3_aa: CASSFSGVITGELFF
cdr3_nt: TGTGCCAGTAGTTTTAGCGGGGTGATCACCGGGGAGCTGTTTTTT
d_call: TRBD2
clone_size: NA
j_call: TRBJ2-2
v_call: TRBV19

cdr3_aa: CASSLTGQGGGYTF
cdr3_nt: TGTGCCAGCAGCTTAACCGGACAGGGAGGGGGCTACACCTTC
d_call: TRBD1
clone_size: NA
j_call: TRBJ1-2
v_call: TRBV7-3

cdr3_aa: CASSLEGTGVKNTEAFF
cdr3_nt: TGTGCCAGCAGTTTAGAAGGGACAGGGGTCAAGAACACTGAAGCTTTCTTT
d_call: TRBD1
clone_size: once
j_call: TRBJ1-1
v_call: TRBV28

cdr3_aa: CASSIRFLREGHTDTQYF
cdr3_nt: TGTGCCAGTAGTATTCGTTTTTTGCGGGAGGGCCACACAGATACGCAGTATTTT
d_call: TRBD2
clone_size: few
j_call: TRBJ2-3
v_call: TRBV19

cdr3_aa: CASSTGTGSSYGYTF
cdr3_nt: TGTGCCAGCAGTACAGGGACAGGGTCAAGCTATGGCTACACCTTC
d_call: TRBD1
clone_size: NA
j_call: TRBJ1-2
v_call: TRBV6-5

cdr3_aa: CASRQRRWSGETQYF
cdr3_nt: TGTGCCAGCAGACAACGCCGCTGGAGTGGAGAGACCCAGTACTTC
d_call: NA
clone_size: NA
j_call: TRBJ2-5
v_call: TRBV28

cdr3_aa: CSVDRDYNEQFF
cdr3_nt: TGCAGCGTTGACAGGGATTACAATGAGCAGTTCTTC
d_call: NA
clone_size: NA
j_call: TRBJ2-1
v_call: TRBV29-1

cdr3_aa: CSSSSRGAFF
cdr3_nt: TGTTCCAGCAGCTCGAGGGGGGCTTTCTTT
d_call: NA
clone_size: NA
j_call: TRBJ1-1
v_call: TRBV7-9

cdr3_aa: CASRPGQNTEAFF
cdr3_nt: TGTGCCAGCAGGCCGGGACAGAACACTGAAGCTTTCTTT
d_call: NA
clone_size: NA
j_call: TRBJ1-1
v_call: TRBV6-6

cdr3_aa: CASSLTSSGGANTQYF
cdr3_nt: TGCGCCAGCAGCTTGACTAGCAGCGGGGGGGCCAATACGCAGTATTTT
d_call: TRBD2
clone_size: NA
j_call: TRBJ2-3
v_call: TRBV5-1

cdr3_aa: CASSVVAGEQFF
cdr3_nt: TGTGCCAGCAGCGTAGTGGCTGGTGAGCAGTTCTTC
d_call: NA
clone_size: few
j_call: TRBJ2-1
v_call: TRBV9

cdr3_aa: CASSPVISTDTQYF
cdr3_nt: TGCGCCAGCAGCCCGGTCATTAGCACAGATACGCAGTATTTT
d_call: NA
clone_size: NA
j_call: TRBJ2-3
v_call: TRBV4-1

cdr3_aa: CASSILRVGFTEAFF
cdr3_nt: TGTGCCAGTAGTATCCTGCGAGTTGGTTTCACTGAAGCTTTCTTT
d_call: NA
clone_size: NA
j_call: TRBJ1-1
v_call: TRBV19

cdr3_aa: CASSDLADLSRPYNEQFF
cdr3_nt: TGTGCCAGCAGTGATCTAGCGGACCTCTCTCGGCCCTACAATGAGCAGTTCTTC
d_call: TRBD2
clone_size: NA
j_call: TRBJ2-1
v_call: TRBV6-1

cdr3_aa: CASSLGPQETQYF
cdr3_nt: TGTGCCAGCAGCTTAGGGCCCCAAGAGACCCAGTACTTC
d_call: NA
clone_size: NA
j_call: TRBJ2-5
v_call: TRBV7-6

cdr3_aa: CASSWDFPDTQYF
cdr3_nt: TGCGCCAGCAGTTGGGACTTCCCAGATACGCAGTATTTT
d_call: NA
clone_size: NA
j_call: TRBJ2-3
v_call: TRBV10-2

cdr3_aa: CAISESGQIPNQPQHF
cdr3_nt: TGTGCCATCAGTGAGAGTGGACAGATCCCCAATCAGCCCCAGCATTTT
d_call: NA
clone_size: NA
j_call: TRBJ1-5
v_call: TRBV10-3

cdr3_aa: CASSFRVNDSPLHF
cdr3_nt: TGCGCCAGCAGCTTCAGGGTTAACGATTCACCCCTCCACTTT
d_call: NA
clone_size: once
j_call: TRBJ1-6
v_call: TRBV5-1

cdr3_aa: CASSWGTNLNTGELFF
cdr3_nt: TGTGCTAGCAGTTGGGGGACTAACCTGAACACCGGGGAGCTGTTTTTT
d_call: TRBD2
clone_size: NA
j_call: TRBJ2-2
v_call: TRBV7-7

cdr3_aa: CASTKPTGMNTGELFF
cdr3_nt: TGTGCCAGCACCAAGCCGACAGGGATGAACACCGGGGAGCTGTTTTTT
d_call: TRBD1
clone_size: NA
j_call: TRBJ2-2
v_call: TRBV2

cdr3_aa: CASSPTGLNQPQHF
cdr3_nt: TGTGCCAGCAGTCCGACAGGGCTCAATCAGCCCCAGCATTTT
d_call: TRBD1
clone_size: NA
j_call: TRBJ1-5
v_call: TRBV6-5

cdr3_aa: CASSLLGGTPREQYF
cdr3_nt: TGTGCCAGCAGCTTGCTCGGAGGGACCCCCCGTGAGCAGTACTTC
d_call: NA
clone_size: NA
j_call: TRBJ2-7
v_call: TRBV7-2